This TCR beta chain was sequenced for a study of T cell responses to AZD1222 COVID-19 vaccine. General study points: In the spike-specific TCR repertoire, nearly half reportedly target unmutated variant regions. Receipt of two AZD1222 doses was followed by a rise in Spike-specific TCR breadth and depth.

Libraries were prepared by immunoSEQ multiplex PCR; TCRdb keeps only in-frame clonotypes and omits some of them. There are 110,000 or so clones in the sample; approximately 88% occur only once, and about 6% lies in the top ten. A word on this clone: Its antigen is unknown.

CDR1 LGHDT and CDR2 YNNKEL come from the germline V gene (reference sequence). The CDR3 runs to 13 residues. V was pared by 0 bases and J by 8 bases, with 10 bases between. Second-dose schedules of about 4 or about 12 weeks were combined. The sample was peripheral blood, taken 28 days after the second AZD1222 dose. The chain links TRBV3-1 (or the pseudogene TRBV3-2) to TRBJ1-2, with no clear D. The TCR originated in an adult who received the AZD1222 COVID-19 vaccine. DNA of the CDR3: TGTGCCAGCAGCCAAGAGTGGGATCGGGGCTACACCTTC. This codes for CASSQEWDRGYTF.